This T cell receptor beta chain originates from a study of blood T cell repertoires in COVID-19. Study-level information: Sites in the United States, Italy and Spain provided acute and convalescent COVID-19 samples.

Under the authors' procedure: How many nucleated cells were present was estimated from reference gene primer amplification. Generated by immunoSEQ multiplex PCR, the TCRdb table keeps only in-frame clones and is missing some. The D gene and trimming were derived from the DNA, and the V and J assignments and clone size from that table. The sample has tens of thousands of clones, 80% seen once. Sequencing input: peripheral blood. The TCR comes from a woman aged 70-85 years with acute or convalescent COVID-19.

CDR3 bases: TGTGCCAGCAGCTTACGCCCTTTATGGGGACAGGGGTCCTCCTACAATGAGCAGTTCTTC. Protein: CASSLRPLWGQGSSYNEQFF. V usage is TRBV7-6 and J usage is TRBJ2-1; 10 bases line up with TRBD1. This CDR3 has 20 amino acids. The trim removed 2 bases at V and 0 bases at J, leaving 13 bases unmatched. Germline V gene data show CDR1 as SGHVS and CDR2 as FNYEAQ. The full variable domain, in which reference TRBV7-6 and TRBJ2-1 provide the parts outside the CDR3, is GAGVSQSPRYKVTKRGQDVALRCDPISGHVSLYWYRQALGQGPEFLTYFNYEAQQDKSGLPNDRFSAERPEGSISTLTIQRTEQRDSAMYRCASSLRPLWGQGSSYNEQFFGPGTRLTVL.